These 26 T cell receptor beta chains were sequenced from one sample in a study of CD8 T cells in Susac syndrome. An input of roughly 0.5 to 1 ug of RNA was subjected to reverse transcription using random hexamers. From the immunoSEQ multiplex PCR reads, TCRdb called clonotypes with MiXCR, one entry per CDR3 protein. The top ten clones hold roughly 0.31% of a sample with approximately 120,000 distinct CDR3 sequences, approximately 93% of them seen once. The sample comprised CD8+ T cells from PBMCs. Receptor source: a human donor with multiple sclerosis.

In DNA, the CDR3 is TGTGCCAGCAGTTTAAGGCAGGGGGATAATCAGCCCCAGCATTTT. Protein sequence: CASSLRQGDNQPQHF. The V gene is TRBV12-3 or TRBV12-4, the J gene TRBJ1-5, with 7 nucleotides matching TRBD1. This CDR3 region has 15 residues. The V and J ends lost 2 bases and 4 bases, in that order; junction bases with no gene match: 5.

This clonotype appeared a few times. The chain combines TRBV27 with TRBJ1-5, with D possibly being TRBD1 (6 bases). This CDR3 is 14 amino acids long. V was pared by 5 bases and J by 2 bases, with 10 bases between. Germline values: CDR1 MNHEY, CDR2 SMNVEV (reference sequence). The CDR3 region has the DNA TGTGCCAGCAGTCAGGGGAGAGGCAATCAGCCCCAGCATTTT. Its protein is CASSQGRGNQPQHF.

This clonotype was counted a few times. V usage is TRBV18 and J usage is TRBJ1-1, with unresolved D. CDR3 length: 12 residues. Germline CDR1 is KGHSH and CDR2 is LQKENI. Trimming shortened V by 4 bases and J by 1 base, and 4 bases separated the two germline ends. The CDR3 protein is CASSHRNTEAFF. The CDR3 DNA is TGTGCCAGCTCACACAGGAACACTGAAGCTTTCTTT.

The chain combines TRBV5-4 with TRBJ1-1; D possibly corresponds to TRBD1 (5 bases). The ends were cut back, 2 bases at V and 3 bases at J, with 14 bases in the middle. In germline, CDR1 is SGHNT, CDR2 YYREEE (reference sequence). This CDR3 region has 15 residues. The CDR3 DNA is TGTGCCAGCAGCTTCTTCGGGGCGGGTTACACTGAAGCTTTCTTT. The encoded protein is CASSFFGAGYTEAFF. The complete variable domain, with remaining parts taken from reference TRBV5-4 and TRBJ1-1, reads ETGVTQSPTHLIKTRGQQVTLRCSSQSGHNTVSWYQQALGQGPQFIFQYYREEENGRGNFPPRFSGLQFPNYSSELNVNALELDDSALYLCASSFFGAGYTEAFFGQGTRLTVV.

Here the CDR3 reads CAWSKGNRDTEAFF. Written as DNA, the CDR3 is TGTGCCTGGAGTAAAGGCAATAGGGACACTGAAGCTTTCTTT. This chain links TRBV30 with TRBJ1-1; D call uncertain. CDR1 and CDR2 (germline): GTSNPN, SVGIG (reference sequence). The V gene lost 2 bases and the J gene lost 3 bases, with 13 bases spanning the gap. This CDR3 is 14 amino acids long.

The chain combines TRBV30 with TRBJ2-7; TRBD2 might be the D (5 bases). The V and J ends lost 2 bases and 2 bases respectively, with 13 bases between them. The V gene's germline CDR1 is GTSNPN and CDR2 SVGIG (reference sequence). The CDR3 loop spans 14 amino acids. The CDR3 region is CAWSTSGRTYEQYV. The CDR3, as DNA: TGTGCCTGGAGTACTAGTGGCAGAACCTACGAGCAGTACGTC.

This chain uses TRBV28 with TRBJ2-7; TRBD1 agrees at 9 bases. The germline V gene encodes CDR1 MDHEN and CDR2 SYDVKM. The CDR3 runs to 14 residues. With 4 bases clipped from V and 5 bases from J, the junction kept 6 bases outside the gene matches. CDR3 sequence: CASSSTGGIDEQYF. The DNA of the CDR3 is TGTGCCAGCAGTTCGACAGGGGGTATCGACGAGCAGTACTTC. The full variable domain, with the rest looked up from reference TRBV28 and TRBJ2-7, is DVKVTQSSRYLVKRTGEKVFLECVQDMDHENMFWYRQDPGLGLRLIYFSYDVKMKEKGDIPEGYSVSREKKERFSLILESASTNQTSMYLCASSSTGGIDEQYFGPGTRLTVT.

J is TRBJ2-7 and V is TRBV10-3, with D hard to call. The CDR3 loop spans 12 amino acids. The V end was cut by 3 bases, the J end by 6 bases, with 9 bases between. The germline V gene has CDR1 ENHRY and CDR2 SYGVKD. The DNA of the CDR3 is TGTGCCATCAGTGATGAACAGCTCGAGCAGTACGTC. This codes for CAISDEQLEQYV.

The chain combines TRBV6-1 with TRBJ2-3; D is unclear. V was pared by 4 bases and J by 5 bases, with 13 bases between. Germline CDR1 reads MNHNS; CDR2 reads SASEGT. CDR3 length: 14 residues. As DNA, the CDR3 is TGTGCCAGCAGTGCTGAGACACAACGAGATACGCAGTATTTT. Its protein is CASSAETQRDTQYF.

The J gene is TRBJ1-6, the V gene TRBV28; D ambiguous. The V gene lost 7 bases and the J gene lost 0 bases, with 13 bases spanning the gap. This CDR3 region has 16 residues. The V gene's germline CDR1 is MDHEN and CDR2 SYDVKM. The DNA for the CDR3 is TGTGCCAGCACCGATGGGGTGAGCTCCTATAATTCACCCCTCCACTTT. Translating gives CASTDGVSSYNSPLHF.

V is TRBV28 and J is TRBJ2-5, with 10 positions matching TRBD1. Germline CDR1 is MDHEN and CDR2 is SYDVKM. J lost 7 bases, V lost 2 bases, and 7 bases had no gene match. The CDR3 runs 15 residues. CDR3 coding DNA: TGTGCCAGCAGTTTACGGGGACAGGGGAAGGTGACCCAGTACTTC. This encodes CASSLRGQGKVTQYF.

The chain combines TRBV6-6 with TRBJ1-5, with D maybe TRBD1 (6 bases). Germline loops: CDR1 MNHNY, CDR2 SVGAGI (reference sequence). The CDR3 extends over 16 amino acids. Trimming pared 0 bases from V and 0 bases from J, leaving 9 bases between. CDR3 sequence reads: CASSYSRGGSNQPQHF. DNA of the CDR3: TGTGCCAGCAGTTACTCGAGGGGGGGTAGCAATCAGCCCCAGCATTTT.

The DNA of the CDR3 is TGTGCCAGCAGTTACTCGAGGGGGGCTATCCCCGAAGCTTTCTTT. It specifies CASSYSRGAIPEAFF. This chain connects TRBV6-5 to TRBJ1-1; D is possibly TRBD1 (6 bases). The germline V gene has CDR1 MNHEY and CDR2 SVGAGI. There are 15 residues in the CDR3. Between the trimmed V and J ends, which lost 0 bases and 8 bases, there was a span of 16 bases.

The chain uses TRBV5-1 and TRBJ2-1; possible D gene TRBD1, 6 bases. Between the trimmed V and J ends, which lost 6 bases and 3 bases, there was a span of 13 bases. The CDR3 has 14 amino acids. CDR1 is SGHRS, CDR2 YFSETQ, per germline. In nucleotides, the CDR3 is TGCGCCAGCACCACAGGGCAACTCTACAATGAGCAGTTCTTC. Translated, it gives CASTTGQLYNEQFF. Full variable domain (missing parts from reference TRBV5-1 and TRBJ2-1): KAGVTQTPRYLIKTRGQQVTLSCSPISGHRSVSWYQQTPGQGLQFLFEYFSETQRNKGNFPGRFSGRQFSNSRSEMNVSTLELGDSALYLCASTTGQLYNEQFFGPGTRLTVL.

J is TRBJ2-1 and V is TRBV4-1; 8 nucleotides line up with TRBD2. The CDR3 has 14 amino acids. CDR1 and CDR2 from the germline V gene are MGHRA and YSYEKL. Trimming at V came to 3 bases and at J to 8 bases, leaving 6 bases not matched to a gene. CDR3 DNA sequence: TGCGCCAGCAGCCAGGCACTAGCGGTCGATGAGCAGTTCTTC. It yields the protein CASSQALAVDEQFF.

The rearrangement joins TRBV27 to TRBJ1-1, with D possibly being TRBD1 (6 bases). The germline V gene has CDR1 MNHEY and CDR2 SMNVEV (reference sequence). Trimming took 0 bases from V and 4 from J, leaving 12 bases between them. This CDR3 has 15 amino acids. This CDR3 reads CASSLSRGGSTEAFF. The CDR3 DNA reads TGTGCCAGCAGTTTATCGCGGGGGGGCTCCACTGAAGCTTTCTTT.

This sequence joins TRBV20-1 and TRBJ2-3, with D possibly called TRBD1 or TRBD2 (5 bases each). The germline V gene has CDR1 DFQATT and CDR2 SNEGSKA (reference sequence). V lost 6 bases and J 3 bases, leaving 16 bases between the germline ends. CDR3 length equals 14 residues. This chain's CDR3 is CSARLGDGTDTQYF. CDR3 nucleotide sequence: TGCAGTGCCCGTCTAGGGGACGGTACAGATACGCAGTATTTT.

The chain carries TRBV28 and TRBJ2-1, with 10 bases lining up with TRBD1. V gave up 3 bases and J gave up 6 bases; unmatched junction bases: 2. The CDR3 totals 14 residues. Germline assignment: CDR1 MDHEN and CDR2 SYDVKM. The CDR3 bases are TGTGCCAGCAGTTTCCGGGACAGGGGCAATGAGCAGTTCTTC. Encoded protein: CASSFRDRGNEQFF.

The chain couples TRBV6-1 to TRBJ1-1; D is possibly TRBD1 (6 bases). The germline V gene encodes CDR1 MNHNS and CDR2 SASEGT. The CDR3 spans 14 residues. V was shortened by 10 bases and J by 5 bases, with 20 bases between the two germline ends. The CDR3 region is CATLWGGGRTEAFF. The CDR3 DNA sequence: TGTGCCACCCTATGGGGTGGGGGGCGGACTGAAGCTTTCTTT.

The gene calls are TRBV29-1 and TRBJ2-3, with 8 bases lining up with TRBD1. Germline V gives CDR1 SQVTM, CDR2 ANQGSEA. The CDR3 runs to 19 residues. Germline trimming cut 0 bases from V and 6 bases from J; bases unmatched to any gene: 20. The CDR3 bases are TGCAGCGTTGAAGACTTTATTATTACCTTTGGACAGGGTAGGGATACGCAGTATTTT. This translates into CSVEDFIITFGQGRDTQYF.

The count of this clonotype is one. V and J are TRBV27 and TRBJ1-5; D unclear. This CDR3 spans 14 amino acids. The germline V gene has CDR1 MNHEY and CDR2 SMNVEV (reference sequence). The ends were cut back, 2 bases at V and 2 bases at J, with 7 bases in the middle. The CDR3 DNA reads as TGTGCCAGCAGTTTAGACGGGGGCAATCAGCCCCAGCATTTT. As protein: CASSLDGGNQPQHF.

This chain connects TRBV27 to TRBJ2-5; TRBD2 might be the D (6 bases). This CDR3 contains 12 residues. Trimming removed 8 bases at V and 4 bases at J, with 11 bases between. The germline CDR1 and CDR2 sequences are MNHEY and SMNVEV (reference sequence). CDR3 residues: CASRGFLETQYF. The CDR3 DNA is TGTGCCAGCCGGGGGTTCCTAGAGACCCAGTACTTC.

In this sample, this clonotype turned up once. The CDR3 bases are TGCAGTGCTAGAGAAGGCTACGAGCAGTACTTC. Translating it yields CSAREGYEQYF. The chain joins TRBV20-1 to TRBJ2-7; D is unclear. The germline V gene encodes CDR1 DFQATT and CDR2 SNEGSKA (reference sequence). This CDR3 has 11 amino acids. Trimming pared 0 bases from V and 3 bases from J, leaving 3 bases between.

The chain combines TRBV30 with TRBJ2-1, with a tentative D call TRBD2 (6 bases). Germline values: CDR1 GTSNPN, CDR2 SVGIG (reference sequence). Trimming cost V 0 bases and J 12 bases, with 12 bases left between them. The CDR3 is 12 amino acids. CDR3 sequence: CAWSVRELGQFF. CDR3 nucleotide sequence: TGTGCCTGGAGTGTACGGGAGCTAGGGCAGTTCTTC.

This clonotype was detected once. The chain couples TRBV19 to TRBJ1-1; D is unclear. With 2 bases removed from V and 1 base from J, the gap between germline ends came to 5 bases. The germline V gene encodes CDR1 LNHDA and CDR2 SQIVND (reference sequence). The CDR3 sequence is 13 residues long. The CDR3 DNA is TGTGCCAGTAGTATATCAGCGAACACTGAAGCTTTCTTT. Translating it yields CASSISANTEAFF.

The V call is TRBV27, the J call TRBJ2-7; the D is unclear. V was shortened by 6 bases and J by 2 bases, with 17 bases between the two germline ends. Looked up from germline, CDR1 is MNHEY and CDR2 is SMNVEV (reference sequence). This CDR3 spans 15 amino acids. The CDR3 loop reads CASRSDSGPPYEQYF. The CDR3, as DNA: TGTGCCAGCAGATCCGACTCCGGGCCGCCCTACGAGCAGTACTTC.